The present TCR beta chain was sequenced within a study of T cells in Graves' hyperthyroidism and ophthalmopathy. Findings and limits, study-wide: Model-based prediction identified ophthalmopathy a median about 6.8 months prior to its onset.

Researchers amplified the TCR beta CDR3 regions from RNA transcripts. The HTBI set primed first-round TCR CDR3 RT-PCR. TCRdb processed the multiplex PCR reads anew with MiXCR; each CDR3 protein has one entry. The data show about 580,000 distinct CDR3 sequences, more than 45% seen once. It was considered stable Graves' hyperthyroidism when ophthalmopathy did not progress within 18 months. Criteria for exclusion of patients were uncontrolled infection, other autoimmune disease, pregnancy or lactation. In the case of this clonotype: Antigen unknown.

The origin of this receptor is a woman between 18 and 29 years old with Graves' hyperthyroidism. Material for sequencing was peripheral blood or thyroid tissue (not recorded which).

DNA for the CDR3: TGTGCCAGCAGTGAACCGAGCGGGAGCAGTCGCGAGCAGTACTTC. It specifies CASSEPSGSSREQYF. The gene calls are TRBV25-1 and TRBJ2-7, with TRBD2 matching 8 bases. The CDR3 runs to 15 residues. J lost 6 bases, V lost 2 bases, and 9 bases had no gene match. From germline, CDR1 is MGHDK and CDR2 SYGVNS.